This TCR beta chain is from a study of blood T cell repertoires in COVID-19. Trimming took 2 bases from V and 4 from J, leaving 6 bases between them. Looked up from germline, CDR1 is ENHRY and CDR2 is SYGVKD. This CDR3 is built from 12 residues. TCRdb's copy holds only in-frame clones and misses some; the assay was immunoSEQ multiplex PCR. The sample consists of 60,000 to 85,000 clones, 86% of them appearing once. The J gene is TRBJ2-7, the V gene TRBV10-3, with a tentative D call TRBD1 (5 bases). This clonotype was obtained from a middle-aged man with active COVID-19. The specimen sequenced was peripheral blood. CDR3 amino acids: CAISERQYEQYF. In DNA, the CDR3 is TGTGCCATCAGTGAGAGACAGTACGAGCAGTACTTC.